Each of the 24 T cell receptor beta chains below was sequenced from the same sample in a study of CD8 T cells in ankylosing spondylitis. For these TCRs, the target antigens are not known. Study-wide results and caveats: One TCR beta motif, made up of seven to nine highly homologous variants, appeared characteristic of ankylosing spondylitis blood.

MiXCR, run by TCRdb on the 5' RACE reads, gives a single entry per CDR3 protein. The sample shows about 390,000 distinct CDR3 sequences, about 22% of them seen only once. What was sequenced was blood, either unsorted or a sorted T cell fraction (not recorded which). These receptors all stem from a male donor with ankylosing spondylitis.

This clonotype was counted only a few times. This chain joins TRBV20-1 and TRBJ2-1; 12 nucleotides align to TRBD2. The CDR3 is 16 amino acids. Germline lookup yields CDR1 DFQATT and CDR2 SNEGSKA (reference sequence). The ends lost 0 bases at V and 7 bases at J; junction bases unmatched: 7. CDR3 nucleotides: TGCAGTGCTAGAGACTCGACTAGCGGGAGTAGAAATGAGCAGTTCTTC. Encoded protein: CSARDSTSGSRNEQFF.

The chain couples TRBV3-1 to TRBJ2-2; TRBD2 matches 7 bases. The germline V gene encodes CDR1 LGHDT and CDR2 YNNKEL (reference sequence). V shed 0 bases, J shed 4 bases, and the junction held 8 bases outside the gene matches. This CDR3 spans 17 amino acids. CDR3 residues: CASSQEAAGVTTGELFF. CDR3 DNA: TGTGCCAGCAGCCAAGAAGCTGCGGGAGTAACCACCGGGGAGCTGTTTTTT.

The chain links TRBV5-5 to TRBJ1-5; no definite D call. CDR1 is SGHKS and CDR2 is YYEKEE in the germline V gene (reference sequence). V was cut by 0 bases and J by 7 bases, with 11 bases left in between. The CDR3 consists of 14 residues. CDR3 DNA sequence: TGTGCCAGCAGCTTGGCGGGGTCGGTACAGCCCCAGCATTTT. This sequence encodes CASSLAGSVQPQHF.

CDR3: CASSEVIQGIDTQYF. The CDR3 DNA reads TGTGCCAGCAGTGAAGTAATCCAGGGGATAGATACGCAGTATTTT. The chain joins TRBV2 to TRBJ2-3, with TRBD1 as a possible D gene (6 bases). V was pared by 1 base and J by 5 bases, with 13 bases between. Germline CDR1 and CDR2: SNHLY and FYNNEI. This CDR3 region has 15 residues.

This clonotype came up many times. The chain links TRBV6-1 to TRBJ2-1, with a possible D match to TRBD2 (6 bases). Germline loops: CDR1 MNHNS, CDR2 SASEGT. The CDR3 contains 16 residues. V lost 2 bases to trimming and J lost 3 bases, with 14 bases between them. CDR3 sequence reads: CASSEWGTGDYNEQFF. The CDR3 nucleotides read TGTGCCAGCAGTGAATGGGGGACGGGGGACTACAATGAGCAGTTCTTC.

The chain carries TRBV5-1 and TRBJ2-2; TRBD2 aligns across 12 bases. Germline assignment: CDR1 SGHRS and CDR2 YFSETQ. The CDR3 runs 17 residues. V shed 1 base, J shed 5 bases, and the junction held 6 bases outside the gene matches. The CDR3 nucleotides are TGCGCCAGCAGCTTGTCTACTAGCGGGAGGTTTACCGGGGAGCTGTTTTTT. It specifies CASSLSTSGRFTGELFF. Combining the CDR3 with reference TRBV5-1 and TRBJ2-2 gives the whole variable domain KAGVTQTPRYLIKTRGQQVTLSCSPISGHRSVSWYQQTPGQGLQFLFEYFSETQRNKGNFPGRFSGRQFSNSRSEMNVSTLELGDSALYLCASSLSTSGRFTGELFFGEGSRLTVL.

This clonotype was counted only a few times. This chain links TRBV7-7 with TRBJ2-2; D is uncertain. Between the trimmed V and J ends, which lost 4 bases and 7 bases, there was a span of 13 bases. Germline CDR1 reads SSHAT; CDR2 reads FNYEAQ (reference sequence). This CDR3 spans 14 amino acids. DNA of the CDR3: TGTGCCAGCAGCTCCCTCCTCACGGTCGGGGAGCTGTTTTTT. This codes for CASSSLLTVGELFF.

The V call is TRBV9, the J call TRBJ2-2; 7 nucleotides match TRBD1. Germline V gives CDR1 SGDLS, CDR2 YYNGEE. V was clipped by 5 bases and J by 2 bases; unmatched bases: 3. The CDR3 length is 14 residues. CDR3 loop: CASRRGPNTGELFF. Here the CDR3 DNA reads TGTGCCAGCAGGAGGGGGCCCAACACCGGGGAGCTGTTTTTT.

This clonotype has a single count. CDR3 in amino acids: CASSFVSPYEQYF. CDR3 DNA: TGTGCCAGCAGTTTTGTTTCACCGTACGAGCAGTACTTC. The gene calls are TRBV12-3 or TRBV12-4 and TRBJ2-7; no clear D. The V and J ends lost 3 bases and 4 bases respectively, with 10 bases between them. The CDR3 consists of 13 residues.

This clonotype has a handful of counts. DNA of the CDR3: TGTGCCAGCACCCCGTCAGGAGGTGGCACTGAAGCTTTCTTT. Translated: CASTPSGGGTEAFF. The chain uses TRBV12-3 or TRBV12-4 and TRBJ1-1; no clear D. V gave up 7 bases and J gave up 4 bases, with 16 bases separating them. The CDR3 has 14 residues.

The chain combines TRBV20-1 with TRBJ2-1, with TRBD2 matching over 7 bases. CDR1 and CDR2 (germline): DFQATT, SNEGSKA (reference sequence). The CDR3 contains 15 residues. Trimming cost V 6 bases and J 5 bases; bases outside gene matches: 13. The CDR3 bases are TGCAGTGCCATTGATGGCGGGAGTGGGAACAATGAGCAGTTCTTC. It specifies CSAIDGGSGNNEQFF.

The rearrangement uses TRBV24-1 and TRBJ2-5; no clear D. The V end was cut by 1 base, the J end by 3 bases, with 14 bases between. CDR1 KGHDR and CDR2 SFDVKD come from the germline V gene. This CDR3 is built from 16 residues. This CDR3 is CATSDFRTETEETQYF. In DNA, the CDR3 is TGTGCCACCAGTGATTTCCGGACGGAGACGGAAGAGACCCAGTACTTC.

This clonotype was detected only a few times. This sequence joins TRBV4-1 and TRBJ2-3; 12 positions agree with TRBD2. J was trimmed by 4 bases and V by 1 base; bases with no gene match: 6. This CDR3 has 17 amino acids. Germline V gives CDR1 MGHRA, CDR2 YSYEKL. The CDR3 bases are TGCGCCAGCAGCCAAGGGCGGCTAGCGGGAGGGCCAGATACGCAGTATTTT. As protein: CASSQGRLAGGPDTQYF.

This clonotype was seen ten or more times. The chain couples TRBV5-6 to TRBJ2-1; D unresolved. Trimming pared 1 base from V and 2 bases from J, leaving 4 bases between. The germline CDR1 and CDR2 sequences are SGHDT and YYEEEE. The CDR3 loop spans 13 amino acids. The CDR3 sequence is CASSLYTYNEQFF. CDR3 nucleotide sequence: TGTGCCAGCAGCTTGTACACCTACAATGAGCAGTTCTTC.

V and J are TRBV6-1 and TRBJ2-2; D assignment may be TRBD1 or TRBD2 (7 bases each). Germline CDR1 is MNHNS and CDR2 is SASEGT. This CDR3 is 16 amino acids long. V dropped 7 bases and J dropped 0 bases, with 15 bases sitting between them. In nucleotides, the CDR3 is TGTGCCAGCACCGACGCAGGGGGGGCGAACACCGGGGAGCTGTTTTTT. It specifies CASTDAGGANTGELFF.

This clonotype was counted only a few times. This sequence joins TRBV9 and TRBJ2-4; no reliable D call. Germline lookup yields CDR1 SGDLS and CDR2 YYNGEE. V lost 4 bases and J 0 bases, leaving 8 bases between the germline ends. The CDR3 has 14 residues. The CDR3 here is CASSPSIAKNIQYF. The CDR3 DNA sequence: TGTGCCAGCAGCCCCTCTATAGCCAAAAACATTCAGTACTTC. The whole variable domain, remainder taken from reference TRBV9 and TRBJ2-4, is DSGVTQTPKHLITATGQRVTLRCSPRSGDLSVYWYQQSLDQGLQFLIQYYNGEERAKGNILERFSAQQFPDLHSELNLSSLELGDSALYFCASSPSIAKNIQYFGAGTRLSVL.

This clonotype was counted between two and nine times. The gene calls are TRBV24-1 and TRBJ2-1, with 13 bases identical to TRBD2. Germline loops: CDR1 KGHDR, CDR2 SFDVKD. This CDR3 has 16 amino acids. J gave up 7 bases and V 7 bases, and 9 bases lay outside the gene matches. CDR3 amino acids: CATSGPGLAGENEQFF. The CDR3 region has the DNA TGTGCCACCAGCGGCCCCGGACTAGCGGGAGAGAATGAGCAGTTCTTC.

This clonotype was seen once. The chain combines TRBV19 with TRBJ1-2, with D possibly being TRBD1 (6 bases). Germline V gene data show CDR1 as LNHDA and CDR2 as SQIVND (reference sequence). The CDR3 has 14 residues. V was pared by 11 bases and J by 8 bases, with 24 bases between. In nucleotides, the CDR3 is TGTGCCCGGCCCCAGGGGCAAATACTAAAGGGCTACACCTTC. Its protein product is CARPQGQILKGYTF.

There are many counts of this clonotype. The V and J genes are TRBV7-8 and TRBJ2-3; the match to TRBD2 covers 12 bases. V shed 6 bases and J 2 bases; nucleotides not matched to a gene: 27. In germline, CDR1 is SGHVS, CDR2 FQNEAQ. The CDR3 has 23 residues. The CDR3 sequence is CASRGGGQLVPSGRATDTDTQYF. The CDR3 DNA reads as TGTGCCAGCAGGGGTGGAGGACAGCTAGTCCCTAGCGGGAGGGCCACCGACACAGATACGCAGTATTTT.

This clonotype appeared many times. V is TRBV29-1 and J is TRBJ2-5; D gene ambiguous. CDR3 length: 14 amino acids. V was trimmed by 4 bases and J by 1 base, leaving 13 bases between them. Germline V CDR1 and CDR2: SQVTM, ANQGSEA. Written as DNA, the CDR3 is TGCAGCGTTGGTAGTCGACTTGTCCAAGAGACCCAGTACTTC. Amino acid sequence: CSVGSRLVQETQYF.

This clonotype was detected a few times. The chain couples TRBV29-1 to TRBJ2-3, with D tentatively TRBD2 (6 bases). Germline lookup yields CDR1 SQVTM and CDR2 ANQGSEA. The V end was cut by 0 bases, the J end by 2 bases, with 18 bases between. The CDR3 consists of 17 residues. In DNA, the CDR3 is TGCAGCGTTGAAGATCCAATGGAAACGGGACTCACAGATACGCAGTATTTT. Its translation: CSVEDPMETGLTDTQYF.

CDR3 amino acids: CATSTSGSGTQYF. CDR3 sequence (DNA): TGTGCCACCAGCACTAGCGGGAGTGGGACCCAGTACTTC. This sequence joins TRBV15 and TRBJ2-5; 10 bases fit TRBD2. The germline gives CDR1 LNHNV, CDR2 YYDKDF (reference sequence). CDR3 length equals 13 residues. V gave up 4 bases and J gave up 7 bases; unmatched junction bases: 3.

The chain joins TRBV5-5 to TRBJ2-3; D is ambiguous. This CDR3 comprises 13 residues. The V gene lost 3 bases and the J gene lost 4 bases, with 9 bases spanning the gap. Germline loops: CDR1 SGHKS, CDR2 YYEKEE (reference sequence). CDR3 in DNA: TGTGCCAGCAGCTCCCTCGGTTCAGATACGCAGTATTTT. This codes for CASSSLGSDTQYF.

The J gene is TRBJ2-5, the V gene TRBV3-1; D gene uncertain. V lost 7 bases and J lost 1, with 13 bases in between. CDR1 is LGHDT and CDR2 is YNNKEL in the germline V gene (reference sequence). The CDR3 spans 14 residues. CDR3 amino acids: CASINSYSQETQYF. As DNA, the CDR3 is TGTGCCAGCATCAACTCGTACTCCCAAGAGACCCAGTACTTC.